These T cell receptor beta chains were read from a single sample in a study of cytomegalovirus exposure and HLA in healthy donors. TCRdb's table, derived via immunoSEQ multiplex PCR, lists solely in-frame clones and lacks some. The sample shows over 150,000 clones, roughly 87% of them seen only once. The sequencing input was PBMCs. All receptors come from a woman younger than 45 in good health and CMV-seronegative. The CDR3 runs from the conserved cysteine through the conserved F or W. The D gene is left open where the match is weak. A clone size is listed for some rows: how often the clone was seen (once, few, many), or a class if it is expanded.

TRBJ2-7 | - | TRBV28 | - | CASSLAGLYEQYF | TGTGCCAGCAGTTTAGCGGGACTCTACGAGCAGTACTTC
TRBJ2-1 | TRBD2 | TRBV5-1 | - | CASSLASGSSYNEQFF | TGCGCCAGCAGCTTGGCCAGCGGGAGCTCCTACAATGAGCAGTTCTTC
TRBJ2-7 | - | TRBV7-9 | - | CASSYPYEQYF | TGTGCCAGTTCCTACCCCTACGAGCAGTACTTC
TRBJ2-5 | TRBD2 | TRBV5-1 | - | CASSLTSVETQYF | TGCGCCAGCAGCCTGACTAGCGTGGAGACCCAGTACTTC
TRBJ1-2 | - | TRBV5-4 | many | CASSLREGQSGGYTF | TGTGCCAGCAGCTTGAGGGAGGGGCAGTCGGGTGGCTACACCTTC
TRBJ2-7 | TRBD1 | TRBV30 | - | CAWRPGQGHSYEQYF | TGTGCCTGGAGACCAGGACAGGGGCACTCCTACGAGCAGTACTTC
TRBJ1-1 | - | TRBV19 | once | CASKRLNTEAFF | TGTGCCAGTAAGAGGCTGAACACTGAAGCTTTCTTT
TRBJ2-7 | TRBD2 | TRBV5-1 | - | CASSPYSGGSYEQYF | TGCGCCAGCAGCCCGTATAGCGGGGGCTCCTACGAGCAGTACTTC
TRBJ2-5 | TRBD1 | TRBV10-3 | - | CAISHQPGQGGETQYF | TGTGCCATCAGTCACCAACCGGGACAGGGAGGGGAGACCCAGTACTTC
TRBJ1-2 | - | TRBV5-8 | - | CASSLGGDTGPYGYTF | TGTGCCAGCAGCTTGGGGGGCGATACAGGGCCCTATGGCTACACCTTC
TRBJ1-1 | - | TRBV27 | - | CASSFGRRNTEAFF | TGTGCCAGCAGTTTTGGCCGAAGGAACACTGAAGCTTTCTTT
TRBJ1-2 | - | TRBV7-8 | - | CASSLGGVVGHPGYTF | TGTGCCAGCAGCTTAGGGGGCGTGGTGGGACATCCTGGCTACACCTTC
TRBJ1-2 | TRBD1 | TRBV7-8 | - | CASSLKASGGYGYTF | TGTGCCAGCAGCTTAAAGGCCTCAGGGGGCTATGGCTACACCTTC
TRBJ2-3 | TRBD2 | TRBV5-6 | few | CASSWGLAGAVDTQYF | TGTGCCAGCAGCTGGGGACTAGCGGGAGCCGTAGATACGCAGTATTTT
TRBJ2-7 | - | TRBV7-9 | - | CASSFFEGAEQYF | TGTGCCAGCAGCTTCTTCGAGGGAGCCGAGCAGTACTTC
TRBJ2-3 | TRBD2 | TRBV5-6 | - | CASSLRGWGGTRTDTQYF | TGTGCCAGCAGCTTGCGGGGTTGGGGGGGGACTCGCACAGATACGCAGTATTTT
TRBJ1-4 | - | TRBV29-1 | - | CSVASGSEKLFF | TGCAGCGTTGCTAGTGGGTCGGAAAAACTGTTTTTT
TRBJ2-5 | TRBD2 | TRBV30 | once | CAWSVRLGSGREQYF | TGTGCCTGGAGTGTACGGCTGGGTAGCGGGAGGGAGCAGTACTTC
TRBJ1-2 | - | TRBV4-3 | - | CASSLNPRTVPNYGYTF | TGCGCCAGCAGCCTAAACCCTAGGACAGTTCCTAACTATGGCTACACCTTC
TRBJ2-1 | TRBD2 | TRBV5-4 | - | CASSMGLAGVQNYNEQFF | TGTGCCAGCAGCATGGGACTAGCGGGAGTCCAGAATTACAATGAGCAGTTCTTC
TRBJ1-2 | - | TRBV19 | once | CASRKTGADGYTF | TGTGCCAGTCGAAAGACAGGCGCTGATGGCTACACCTTC
TRBJ1-6 | TRBD1 | TRBV5-1 | - | CASSPRQGENSPLHF | TGCGCCAGCAGCCCCCGACAGGGCGAGAATTCACCCCTCCACTTT
TRBJ2-7 | - | TRBV10-1 | - | CASSRDFYEQYF | TGCGCCAGCAGTCGGGACTTCTACGAGCAGTACTTC
TRBJ2-3 | TRBD2 | TRBV4-1 | - | CASSPLAGTGDTQYF | TGCGCCAGCAGCCCATTAGCGGGAACGGGGGATACGCAGTATTTT